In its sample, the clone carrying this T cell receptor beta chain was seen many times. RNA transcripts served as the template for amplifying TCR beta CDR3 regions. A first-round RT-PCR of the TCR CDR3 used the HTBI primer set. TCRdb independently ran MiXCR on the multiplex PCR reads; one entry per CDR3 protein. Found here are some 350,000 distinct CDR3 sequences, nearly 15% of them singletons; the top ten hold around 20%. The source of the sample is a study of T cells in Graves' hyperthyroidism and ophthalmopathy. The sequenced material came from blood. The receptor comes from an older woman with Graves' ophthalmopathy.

The CDR3 protein is CSAESGRSDTQYF. Here the CDR3 DNA reads TGCAGTGCTGAAAGCGGGAGATCGGATACGCAGTATTTT. The chain combines TRBV20-1 with TRBJ2-3; 8 positions agree with TRBD2. This CDR3 contains 13 residues. The germline V gene has CDR1 DFQATT and CDR2 SNEGSKA (reference sequence). J lost 6 bases, V lost 5 bases, and 7 bases had no gene match.